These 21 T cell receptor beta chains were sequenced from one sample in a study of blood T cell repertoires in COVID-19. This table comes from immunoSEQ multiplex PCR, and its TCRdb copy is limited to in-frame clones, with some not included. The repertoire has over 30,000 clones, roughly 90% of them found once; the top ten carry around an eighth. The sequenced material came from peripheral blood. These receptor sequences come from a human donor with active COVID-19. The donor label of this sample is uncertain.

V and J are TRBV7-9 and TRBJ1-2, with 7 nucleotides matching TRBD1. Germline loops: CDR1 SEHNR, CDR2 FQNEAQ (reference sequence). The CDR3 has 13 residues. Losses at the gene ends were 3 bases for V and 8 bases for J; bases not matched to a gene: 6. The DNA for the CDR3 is TGTGCCAGCAGCTTCGGGACAGTCTCAGGCTACACCTTC. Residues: CASSFGTVSGYTF.

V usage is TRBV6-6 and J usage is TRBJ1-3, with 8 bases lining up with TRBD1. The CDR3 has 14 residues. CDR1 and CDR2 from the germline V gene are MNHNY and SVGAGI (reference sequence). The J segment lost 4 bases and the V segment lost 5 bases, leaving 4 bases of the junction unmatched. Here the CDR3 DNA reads TGTGCCAGCAGTACAGGACAGGGAGGAAACACCATATATTTT. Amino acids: CASSTGQGGNTIYF.

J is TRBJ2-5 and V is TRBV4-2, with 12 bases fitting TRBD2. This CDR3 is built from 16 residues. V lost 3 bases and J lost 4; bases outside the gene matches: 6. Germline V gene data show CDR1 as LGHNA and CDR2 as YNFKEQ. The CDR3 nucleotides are TGTGCCAGCAGCCAGCTAGCGGGGGGGCCAGTAGAGACCCAGTACTTC. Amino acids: CASSQLAGGPVETQYF.

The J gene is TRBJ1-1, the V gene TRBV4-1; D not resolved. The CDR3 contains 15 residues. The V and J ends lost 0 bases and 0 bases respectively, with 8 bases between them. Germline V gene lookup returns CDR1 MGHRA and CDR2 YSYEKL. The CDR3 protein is CASSQDGGLNTEAFF. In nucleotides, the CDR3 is TGCGCCAGCAGCCAAGACGGCGGATTGAACACTGAAGCTTTCTTT.

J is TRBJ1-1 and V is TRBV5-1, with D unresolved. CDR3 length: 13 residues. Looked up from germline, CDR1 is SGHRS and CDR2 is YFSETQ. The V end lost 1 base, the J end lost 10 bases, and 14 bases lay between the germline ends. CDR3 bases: TGCGCCAGCAGCTTGCCGGGTCGGAATATAGCTTTCTTT. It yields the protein CASSLPGRNIAFF.

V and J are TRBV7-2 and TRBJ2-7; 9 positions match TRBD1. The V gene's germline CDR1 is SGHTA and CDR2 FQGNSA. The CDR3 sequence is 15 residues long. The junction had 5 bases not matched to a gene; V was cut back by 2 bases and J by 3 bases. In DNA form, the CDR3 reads TGTGCCAGCAGCTTACGAGGGACAGGGAGCTACGAGCAGTACTTC. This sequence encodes CASSLRGTGSYEQYF.

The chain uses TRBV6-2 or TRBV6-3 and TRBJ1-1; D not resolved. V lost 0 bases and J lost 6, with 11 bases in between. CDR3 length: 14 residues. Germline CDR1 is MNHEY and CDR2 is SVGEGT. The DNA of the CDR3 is TGTGCCAGCAGTTACTCGTCAGAATACCCTGAAGCTTTCTTT. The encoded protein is CASSYSSEYPEAFF.

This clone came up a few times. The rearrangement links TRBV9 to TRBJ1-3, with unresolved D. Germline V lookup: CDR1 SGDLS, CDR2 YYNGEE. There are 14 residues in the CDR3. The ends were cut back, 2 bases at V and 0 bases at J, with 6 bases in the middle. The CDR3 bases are TGTGCCAGCAGCGTTCGTTCCTCTGGAAACACCATATATTTT. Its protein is CASSVRSSGNTIYF.

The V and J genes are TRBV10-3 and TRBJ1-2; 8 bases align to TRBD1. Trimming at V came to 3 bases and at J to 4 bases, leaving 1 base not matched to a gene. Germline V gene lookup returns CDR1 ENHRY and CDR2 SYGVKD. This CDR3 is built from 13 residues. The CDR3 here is CAISDTGGYGYTF. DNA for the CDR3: TGTGCCATCAGTGACACAGGGGGCTATGGCTACACCTTC.

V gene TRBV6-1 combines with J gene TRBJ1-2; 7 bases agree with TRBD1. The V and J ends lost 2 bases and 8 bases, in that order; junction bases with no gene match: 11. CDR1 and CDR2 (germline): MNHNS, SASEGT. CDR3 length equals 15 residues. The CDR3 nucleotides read TGTGCCAGCAGTGAATATAATACAGGGGAAGGGGGCTACACCTTC. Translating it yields CASSEYNTGEGGYTF.

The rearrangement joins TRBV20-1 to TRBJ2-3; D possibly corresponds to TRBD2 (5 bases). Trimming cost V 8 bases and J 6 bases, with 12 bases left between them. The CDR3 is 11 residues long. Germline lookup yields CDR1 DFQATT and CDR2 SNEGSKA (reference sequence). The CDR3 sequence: CSSDYLDTQYF. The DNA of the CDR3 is TGCAGTTCCGACTACCTCGATACGCAGTATTTT.

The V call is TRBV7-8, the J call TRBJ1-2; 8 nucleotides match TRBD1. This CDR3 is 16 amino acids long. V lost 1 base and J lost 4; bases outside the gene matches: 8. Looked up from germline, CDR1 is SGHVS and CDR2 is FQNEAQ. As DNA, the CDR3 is TGTGCCAGCAGCTTAGTGGTTGGACAGGGCGCCTATGGCTACACCTTC. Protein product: CASSLVVGQGAYGYTF.

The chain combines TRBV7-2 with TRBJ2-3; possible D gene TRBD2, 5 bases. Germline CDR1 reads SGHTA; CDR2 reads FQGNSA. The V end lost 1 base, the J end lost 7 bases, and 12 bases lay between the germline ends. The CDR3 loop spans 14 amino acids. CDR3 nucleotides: TGTGCCAGCAGCTTAGGCGGGCGCCCCAATACGCAGTATTTT. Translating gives CASSLGGRPNTQYF.

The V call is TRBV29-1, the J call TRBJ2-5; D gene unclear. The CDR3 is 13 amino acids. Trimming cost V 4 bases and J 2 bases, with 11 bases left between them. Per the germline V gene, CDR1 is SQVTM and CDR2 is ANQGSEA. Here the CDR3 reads CSVGLRLQETQYF. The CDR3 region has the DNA TGCAGCGTTGGTTTGCGGTTACAAGAGACCCAGTACTTC.

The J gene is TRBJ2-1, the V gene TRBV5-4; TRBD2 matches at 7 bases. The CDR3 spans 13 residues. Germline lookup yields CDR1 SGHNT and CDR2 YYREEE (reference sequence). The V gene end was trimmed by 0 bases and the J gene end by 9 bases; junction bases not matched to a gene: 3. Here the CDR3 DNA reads TGTGCCAGCAGCTTGGCTAGCGGAGGTGAGCAGTTCTTC. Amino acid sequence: CASSLASGGEQFF.

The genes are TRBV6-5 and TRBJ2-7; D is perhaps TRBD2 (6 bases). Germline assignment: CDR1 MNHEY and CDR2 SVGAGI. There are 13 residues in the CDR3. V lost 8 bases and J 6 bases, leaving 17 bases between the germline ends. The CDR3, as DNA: TGTGCCAGCGGCCTGGGGGGAAGGTTCGAGCAGTACTTC. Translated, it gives CASGLGGRFEQYF.

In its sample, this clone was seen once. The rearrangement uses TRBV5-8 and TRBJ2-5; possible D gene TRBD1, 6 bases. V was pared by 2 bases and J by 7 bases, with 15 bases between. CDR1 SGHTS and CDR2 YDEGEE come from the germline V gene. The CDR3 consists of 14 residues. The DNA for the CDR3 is TGTGCCAGCAGCTTAAAGGAGCGAGGGGGGACCCAGTACTTC. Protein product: CASSLKERGGTQYF.

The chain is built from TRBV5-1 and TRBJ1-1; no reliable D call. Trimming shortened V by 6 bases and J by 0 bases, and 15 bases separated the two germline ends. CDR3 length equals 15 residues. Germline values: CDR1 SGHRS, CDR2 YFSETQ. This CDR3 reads CASNTRVGLNTEAFF. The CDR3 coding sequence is TGCGCCAGCAACACGAGGGTGGGATTGAACACTGAAGCTTTCTTT.

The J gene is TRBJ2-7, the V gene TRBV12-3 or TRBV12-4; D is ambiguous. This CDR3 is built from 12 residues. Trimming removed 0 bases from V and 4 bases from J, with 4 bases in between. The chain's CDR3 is CASSLARYEQYF. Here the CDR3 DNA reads TGTGCCAGCAGTTTAGCGCGGTACGAGCAGTACTTC.

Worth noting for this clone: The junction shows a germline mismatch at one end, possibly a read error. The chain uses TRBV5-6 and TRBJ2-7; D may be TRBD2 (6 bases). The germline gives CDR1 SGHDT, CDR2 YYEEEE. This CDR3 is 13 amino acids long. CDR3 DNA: TGTGCCAGCAGCCCAATAGGGGCCCTTGGGGGGAACTTC. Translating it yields CASSPIGALGGNF. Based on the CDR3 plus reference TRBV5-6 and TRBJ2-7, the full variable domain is DAGVTQSPTHLIKTRGQQVTLRCSPKSGHDTVSWYQQALGQGPQFIFQYYEEEERQRGNFPDRFSGHQFPNYSSELNVNALLLGDSALYLCASSPIGALGGNFGPGTRLTVT.

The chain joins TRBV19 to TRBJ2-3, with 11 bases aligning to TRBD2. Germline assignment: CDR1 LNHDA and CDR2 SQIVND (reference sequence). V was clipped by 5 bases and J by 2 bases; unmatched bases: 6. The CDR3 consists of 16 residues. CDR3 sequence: CASSLISGGATDTQYF. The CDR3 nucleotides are TGTGCCAGTAGTTTGATTAGCGGGGGGGCCACAGATACGCAGTATTTT.